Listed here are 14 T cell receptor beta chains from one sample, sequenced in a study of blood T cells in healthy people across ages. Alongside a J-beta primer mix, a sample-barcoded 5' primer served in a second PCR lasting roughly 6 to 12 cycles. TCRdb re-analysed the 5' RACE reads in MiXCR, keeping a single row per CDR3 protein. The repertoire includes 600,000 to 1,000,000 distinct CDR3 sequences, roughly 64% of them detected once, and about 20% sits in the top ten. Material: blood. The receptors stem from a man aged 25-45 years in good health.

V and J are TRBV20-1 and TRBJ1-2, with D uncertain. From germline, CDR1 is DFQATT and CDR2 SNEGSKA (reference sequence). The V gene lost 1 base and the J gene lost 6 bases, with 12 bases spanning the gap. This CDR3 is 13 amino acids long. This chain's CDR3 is CSARGFRVDGYTF. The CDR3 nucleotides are TGCAGTGCTAGAGGTTTTAGGGTCGATGGCTACACCTTC.

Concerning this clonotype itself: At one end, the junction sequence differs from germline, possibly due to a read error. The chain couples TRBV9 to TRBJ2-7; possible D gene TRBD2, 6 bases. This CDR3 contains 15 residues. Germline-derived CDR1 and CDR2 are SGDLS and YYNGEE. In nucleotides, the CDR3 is TGTGCCAGCAGCGTAGCGACCGGGAGCTCCGACGAGCAGTACTTC. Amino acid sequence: CASSVATGSSDEQYF.

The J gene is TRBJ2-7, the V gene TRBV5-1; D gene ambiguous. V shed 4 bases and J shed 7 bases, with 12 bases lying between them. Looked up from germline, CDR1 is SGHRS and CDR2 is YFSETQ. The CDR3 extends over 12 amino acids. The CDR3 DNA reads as TGCGCCAGCAGCCTCCCCTCGCTTGAGCAGTACTTC. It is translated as CASSLPSLEQYF.

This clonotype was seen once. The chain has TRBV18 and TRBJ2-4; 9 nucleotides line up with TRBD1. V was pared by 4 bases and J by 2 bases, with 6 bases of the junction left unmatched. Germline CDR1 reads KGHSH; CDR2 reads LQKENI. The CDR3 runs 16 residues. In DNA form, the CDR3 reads TGTGCCAGCTCACTTTGGACAGGGGCGTCCAAAAACATTCAGTACTTC. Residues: CASSLWTGASKNIQYF.

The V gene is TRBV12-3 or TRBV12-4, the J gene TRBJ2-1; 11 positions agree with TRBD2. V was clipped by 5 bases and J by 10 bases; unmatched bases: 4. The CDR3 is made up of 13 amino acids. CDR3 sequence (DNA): TGTGCCAGCAGTAATAGCGGGAGGGAAGAGCAGTTCTTC. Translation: CASSNSGREEQFF.

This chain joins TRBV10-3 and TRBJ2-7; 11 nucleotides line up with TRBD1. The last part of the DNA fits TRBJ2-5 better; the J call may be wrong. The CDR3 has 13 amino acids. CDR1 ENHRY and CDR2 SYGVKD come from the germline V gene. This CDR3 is CAIGQGAYETQYF. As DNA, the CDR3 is TGTGCCATAGGACAGGGGGCTTATGAGACCCAGTACTTC.

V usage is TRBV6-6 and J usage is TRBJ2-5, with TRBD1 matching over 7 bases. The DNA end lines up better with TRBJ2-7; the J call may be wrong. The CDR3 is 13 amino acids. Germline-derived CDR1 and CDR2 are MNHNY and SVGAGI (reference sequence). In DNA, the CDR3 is TGTGCCAGCAGATCCCAGGGGGCCTACGAGCAGTACTTC. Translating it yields CASRSQGAYEQYF.

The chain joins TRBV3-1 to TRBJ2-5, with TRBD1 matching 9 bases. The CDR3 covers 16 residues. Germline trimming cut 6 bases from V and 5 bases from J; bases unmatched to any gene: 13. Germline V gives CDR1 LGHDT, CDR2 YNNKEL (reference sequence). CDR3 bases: TGTGCCAGCAGTCGTCCAGACAGGGGGACGGGGGAGACCCAGTACTTC. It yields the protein CASSRPDRGTGETQYF.

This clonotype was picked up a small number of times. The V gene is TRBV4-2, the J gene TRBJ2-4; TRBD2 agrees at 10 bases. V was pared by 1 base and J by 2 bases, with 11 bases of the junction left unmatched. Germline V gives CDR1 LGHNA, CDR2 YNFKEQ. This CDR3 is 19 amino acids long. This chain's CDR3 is CASSQGSGLAEAPKNIQYF. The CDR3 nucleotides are TGTGCCAGCAGCCAAGGATCAGGACTAGCGGAGGCACCCAAAAACATTCAGTACTTC.

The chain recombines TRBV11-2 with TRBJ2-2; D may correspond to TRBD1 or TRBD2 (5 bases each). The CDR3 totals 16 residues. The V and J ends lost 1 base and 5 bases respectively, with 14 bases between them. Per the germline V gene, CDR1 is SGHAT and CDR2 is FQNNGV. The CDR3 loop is CASSLAGRGGTGELFF. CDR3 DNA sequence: TGTGCCAGCAGCTTAGCAGGCCGGGGCGGGACCGGGGAGCTGTTTTTT.

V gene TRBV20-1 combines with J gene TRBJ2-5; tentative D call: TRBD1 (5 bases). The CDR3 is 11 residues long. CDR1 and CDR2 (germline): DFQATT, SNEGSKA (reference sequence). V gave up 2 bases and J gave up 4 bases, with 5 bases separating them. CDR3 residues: CSARQGETQYF. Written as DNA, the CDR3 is TGCAGTGCTAGACAGGGAGAGACCCAGTACTTC.

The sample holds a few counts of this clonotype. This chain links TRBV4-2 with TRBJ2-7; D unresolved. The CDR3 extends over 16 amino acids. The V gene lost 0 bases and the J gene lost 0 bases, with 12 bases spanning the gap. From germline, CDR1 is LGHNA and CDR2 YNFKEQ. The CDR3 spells CASSQDSETASYEQYF. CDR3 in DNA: TGTGCCAGCAGCCAAGACTCCGAGACCGCCTCCTACGAGCAGTACTTC.

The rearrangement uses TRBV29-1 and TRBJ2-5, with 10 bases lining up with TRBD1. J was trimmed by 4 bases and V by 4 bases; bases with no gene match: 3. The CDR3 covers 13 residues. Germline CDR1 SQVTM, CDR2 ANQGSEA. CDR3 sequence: CSVAGTGAETQYF. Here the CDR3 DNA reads TGCAGCGTTGCGGGGACAGGGGCAGAGACCCAGTACTTC.

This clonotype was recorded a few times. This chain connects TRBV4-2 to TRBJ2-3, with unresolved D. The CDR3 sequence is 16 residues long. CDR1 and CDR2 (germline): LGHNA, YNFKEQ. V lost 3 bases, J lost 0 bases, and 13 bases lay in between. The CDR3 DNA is TGTGCCAGCAGCCAGCAAAGTTCACCCAGCACAGATACGCAGTATTTT. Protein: CASSQQSSPSTDTQYF.